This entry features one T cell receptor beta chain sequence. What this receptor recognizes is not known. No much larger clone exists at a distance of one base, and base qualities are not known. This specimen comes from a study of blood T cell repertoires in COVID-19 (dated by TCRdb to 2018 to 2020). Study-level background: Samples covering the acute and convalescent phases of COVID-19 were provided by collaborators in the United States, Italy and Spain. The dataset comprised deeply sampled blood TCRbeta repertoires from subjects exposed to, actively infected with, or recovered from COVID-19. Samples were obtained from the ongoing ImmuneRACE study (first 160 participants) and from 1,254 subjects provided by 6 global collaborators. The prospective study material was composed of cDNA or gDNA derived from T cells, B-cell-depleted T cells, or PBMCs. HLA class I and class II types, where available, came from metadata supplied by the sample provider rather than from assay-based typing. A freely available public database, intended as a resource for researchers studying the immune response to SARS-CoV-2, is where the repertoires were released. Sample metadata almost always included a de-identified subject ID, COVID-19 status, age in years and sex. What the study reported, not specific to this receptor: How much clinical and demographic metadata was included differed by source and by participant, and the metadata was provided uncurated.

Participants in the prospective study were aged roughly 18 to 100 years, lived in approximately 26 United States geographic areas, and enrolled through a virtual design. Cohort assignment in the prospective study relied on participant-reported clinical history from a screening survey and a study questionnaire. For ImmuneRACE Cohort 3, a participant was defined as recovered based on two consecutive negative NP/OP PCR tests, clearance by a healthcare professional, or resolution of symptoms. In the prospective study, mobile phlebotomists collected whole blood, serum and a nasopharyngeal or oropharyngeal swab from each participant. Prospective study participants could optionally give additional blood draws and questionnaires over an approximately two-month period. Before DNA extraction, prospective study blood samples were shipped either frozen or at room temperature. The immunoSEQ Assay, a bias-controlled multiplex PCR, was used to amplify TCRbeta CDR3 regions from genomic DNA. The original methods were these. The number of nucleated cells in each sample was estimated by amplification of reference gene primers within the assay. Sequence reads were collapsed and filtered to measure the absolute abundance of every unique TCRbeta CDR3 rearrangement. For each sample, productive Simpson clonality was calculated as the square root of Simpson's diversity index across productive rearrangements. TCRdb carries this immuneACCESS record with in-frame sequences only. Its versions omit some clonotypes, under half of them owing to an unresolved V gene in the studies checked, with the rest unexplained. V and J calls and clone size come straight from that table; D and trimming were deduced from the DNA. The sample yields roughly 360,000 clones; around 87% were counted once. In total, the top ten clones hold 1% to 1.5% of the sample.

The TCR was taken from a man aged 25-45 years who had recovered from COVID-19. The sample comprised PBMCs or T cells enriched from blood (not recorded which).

The nucleotide sequence reads TGTGCCGGGGGACTATATGACACCGGGGAGCTGTTTTTT. This yields the protein CAGGLYDTGELFF. The chain is made from TRBV5-5 and TRBJ2-2, and 7 bases in between align with TRBD2. Counted from cysteine to phenylalanine, this CDR3 has 13 amino acids. The entry retains the CDR3 DNA only, 39 bases that are in frame from base 1. CDR1 and CDR2, per the germline V gene (reference sequence), are SGHKS and YYEKEE. Trimming accounts for 10 bases at V and 3 bases at J, while the number of junction bases matched to no gene is 6.